A selection of T cell receptor beta chains follows, all from one sample in a study of T-cell memory formation after mild COVID-19. One entry per CDR3 protein, called by TCRdb with MiXCR from the 5' RACE reads. The profile covers about 400,000 distinct CDR3 sequences, with 20% to 30% appearing a single time and about 8.7% taken by the ten largest. Source material: PBMCs or a T cell subset sorted from them (not recorded which). These receptors were taken from an adult woman who had mild COVID-19 (a few samples of this study predate the infection). Cell type and time point are not known. Each CDR3 is given with its conserved first and last residue. A D gene is named only where the DNA matches it firmly. Only part of the rows carry a size: once, few, many, or a class if the clone is expanded.

clone size,J gene,D gene,V gene,CDR3 length,CDR3 protein,CDR3 DNA
few,TRBJ2-7,NA,TRBV24-1,14,CATGRYRETYEQYF,TGTGCCACCGGACGGTACAGGGAAACCTACGAGCAGTACTTC
few,TRBJ1-1,NA,TRBV2,13,CANRPRQNTEAFF,TGTGCCAACCGACCGCGCCAGAACACTGAAGCTTTCTTT
NA,TRBJ1-1,NA,TRBV5-1,14,CASSPRGADTEAFF,TGCGCCAGCAGCCCCCGGGGGGCGGACACTGAAGCTTTCTTT
few,TRBJ1-1,NA,TRBV20-1,11,CRGLMGTEAFF,TGCAGAGGACTGATGGGGACTGAAGCTTTCTTT
few,TRBJ2-1,TRBD2,TRBV12-3/TRBV12-4,14,CASSLVGTINEQFF,TGTGCCAGCAGTTTAGTAGGGACTATCAATGAGCAGTTCTTC
few,TRBJ2-7,NA,TRBV20-1,12,CSAARELYEQYF,TGCAGTGCTGCCCGGGAGTTATACGAGCAGTACTTC
few,TRBJ2-5,NA,TRBV10-3,13,CAISESPEETQYF,TGTGCCATCAGTGAGTCCCCCGAAGAGACCCAGTACTTC
NA,TRBJ2-2,NA,TRBV29-1,15,CSVEDGFSNTGELFF,TGCAGCGTTGAAGACGGATTTTCCAACACCGGGGAGCTGTTTTTT
NA,TRBJ2-5,TRBD1,TRBV30,15,CAWIHPGTEIETQYF,TGTGCCTGGATCCACCCGGGGACAGAAATAGAGACCCAGTACTTC
NA,TRBJ2-3,NA,TRBV4-1,16,CASSQGVSPYTDTQYF,TGCGCCAGCAGCCAGGGGGTGTCTCCCTACACAGATACGCAGTATTTT
few,TRBJ1-2,NA,TRBV4-1,18,CASSQTLGGSLANYGYTF,TGCGCCAGCAGCCAAACCCTGGGGGGATCCCTAGCTAACTATGGCTACACCTTC
NA,TRBJ2-7,NA,TRBV12-3/TRBV12-4,14,CASSLGPNSYEQYF,TGTGCCAGCAGTTTAGGGCCGAACTCCTACGAGCAGTACTTC
NA,TRBJ2-3,NA,TRBV18,13,CASSLRPGDTQYF,TGTGCCAGCTCACTCCGTCCGGGAGATACGCAGTATTTT
few,TRBJ1-2,NA,TRBV6-6,12,CASSLMLDGYTF,TGTGCCAGCAGTTTGATGTTAGATGGCTACACCTTC
NA,TRBJ2-1,TRBD2,TRBV6-5,16,CASSYSSSGTYNEQFF,TGTGCCAGCAGTTACTCTTCTAGCGGTACCTACAATGAGCAGTTCTTC
many,TRBJ2-1,TRBD2,TRBV5-1,15,CASSRISGGANEQFF,TGCGCCAGCAGCAGAATTAGCGGGGGGGCCAATGAGCAGTTCTTC
NA,TRBJ2-3,NA,TRBV12-3/TRBV12-4,11,CASSLVGPKYF,TGTGCCAGCAGTTTAGTGGGGCCGAAGTATTTT
NA,TRBJ2-1,TRBD2,TRBV24-1,16,CATSDFVRSGGNEQFF,TGTGCCACCAGTGATTTTGTCCGGAGCGGGGGTAATGAGCAGTTCTTC
few,TRBJ2-7,NA,TRBV4-3,15,CASSQSRVSSYEQYF,TGCGCCAGCAGCCAATCCCGGGTCTCTTCCTACGAGCAGTACTTC
NA,TRBJ1-1,TRBD1,TRBV5-1,20,CASSLISPGTGIGTSSEAFF,TGCGCCAGCAGCTTGATCAGTCCCGGGACAGGGATCGGCACGTCTAGTGAAGCTTTCTTT
NA,TRBJ2-7,TRBD1,TRBV5-1,14,CASSLVRQGDEQYF,TGCGCCAGCAGCTTGGTGCGACAGGGCGACGAGCAGTACTTC
NA,TRBJ2-1,TRBD2,TRBV9,16,CASSVALASGDNEQFF,TGTGCCAGCAGCGTAGCTTTGGCTAGCGGGGACAATGAGCAGTTCTTC
few,TRBJ2-7,TRBD2,TRBV27,16,CASSLTGTSGLYEQYF,TGTGCCAGCAGTTTAACCGGGACTAGCGGTCTCTACGAGCAGTACTTC
few,TRBJ2-2,TRBD1,TRBV7-2,15,CASSPDRVNTGELFF,TGTGCCAGCAGCCCCGACAGGGTCAACACCGGGGAGCTGTTTTTT
few,TRBJ1-2,NA,TRBV6-1,13,CASSVTGNYGYTF,TGTGCCAGCAGTGTCACAGGGAACTATGGCTACACCTTC
few,TRBJ2-7,TRBD2,TRBV12-3/TRBV12-4,14,CASTPTSARYEQYF,TGTGCCAGCACCCCGACTAGCGCGAGATACGAGCAGTACTTC
few,TRBJ2-5,TRBD1,TRBV7-9,15,CASSLTGGNLKTQYF,TGTGCCAGCAGCTTAACAGGGGGCAATCTAAAGACCCAGTACTTC
NA,TRBJ2-1,NA,TRBV7-8,15,CASSLGTGQHNEQFF,TGTGCCAGCAGCTTAGGGACTGGTCAACACAATGAGCAGTTCTTC
few,TRBJ2-7,NA,TRBV7-8,16,CASSQVRDSPGDEQYF,TGTGCCAGCAGTCAAGTCCGGGACTCCCCGGGCGACGAGCAGTACTTC
few,TRBJ1-1,NA,TRBV7-9,12,CASSYENTEAFF,TGTGCCAGCAGCTATGAGAACACTGAAGCTTTCTTT
NA,TRBJ2-3,TRBD2,TRBV2,14,CASSEMFGTSSMYF,TGTGCCAGCAGTGAAATGTTCGGGACTAGCTCTATGTATTTT
NA,TRBJ2-7,TRBD2,TRBV15,15,CATPHRRAGDYEQYF,TGTGCCACCCCGCACCGCCGGGCGGGGGACTACGAGCAGTACTTC
few,TRBJ2-5,TRBD2,TRBV4-1,14,CASSLLAGRETQYF,TGCGCCAGCAGCCTCCTAGCGGGGAGGGAGACCCAGTACTTC
NA,TRBJ2-1,NA,TRBV6-2/TRBV6-3,12,CASRSANNEQFF,TGTGCCAGCAGAAGCGCGAACAATGAGCAGTTCTTC
NA,TRBJ2-1,NA,TRBV3-1,13,CASSQLAPGEQFF,TGTGCCAGCAGCCAACTAGCGCCGGGAGAGCAGTTCTTC
few,TRBJ2-3,TRBD2,TRBV7-3,18,CASSLTSSGGPSTDTQYF,TGTGCCAGCAGCTTAACTTCTAGCGGGGGCCCGAGCACAGATACGCAGTATTTT
NA,TRBJ2-7,TRBD2,TRBV12-3/TRBV12-4,16,CASSPGLAGAYYEQYF,TGTGCCAGCAGTCCCGGACTAGCGGGAGCGTATTACGAGCAGTACTTC
NA,TRBJ2-3,NA,TRBV29-1,13,CSVEDLQGNTQYF,TGCAGCGTTGAAGATCTTCAGGGGAATACGCAGTATTTT
NA,TRBJ2-1,NA,TRBV19,12,CASSIRDGQQFF,TGTGCCAGTAGTATCAGGGACGGACAGCAGTTCTTC
few,TRBJ1-1,NA,TRBV7-9,12,CASSLTVVEAFF,TGTGCCAGCAGCTTAACAGTCGTTGAAGCTTTCTTT
few,TRBJ2-1,NA,TRBV14,17,CASSQDLLRHSYNEQFF,TGTGCCAGCAGCCAAGATCTGTTGAGACACTCCTACAATGAGCAGTTCTTC
NA,TRBJ1-5,NA,TRBV6-5,18,CASSFPTAPSSLNQPQHF,TGTGCCAGCAGTTTTCCGACAGCCCCCTCCAGCCTCAATCAGCCCCAGCATTTT
few,TRBJ1-3,NA,TRBV6-5,14,CASRESPRGNTIYF,TGTGCCAGTAGGGAGTCCCCTAGGGGAAACACCATATATTTT
NA,TRBJ2-1,NA,TRBV29-1,12,CSVGQTYNEQFF,TGCAGCGTTGGACAGACCTACAATGAGCAGTTCTTC
few,TRBJ2-5,NA,TRBV12-3/TRBV12-4,14,CASTLAGTTETQYF,TGTGCCAGCACCCTCGCCGGGACGACGGAGACCCAGTACTTC
once,TRBJ2-1,NA,TRBV6-6,12,CASSYSAREQFF,TGTGCCAGCAGTTACTCGGCGCGTGAGCAGTTCTTC
few,TRBJ1-5,NA,TRBV12-3/TRBV12-4,13,CASRKGTNQPQHF,TGTGCCTCAAGGAAGGGAACCAATCAGCCCCAGCATTTT
few,TRBJ2-1,NA,TRBV12-3/TRBV12-4,13,CASSLRGIHEQFF,TGTGCCAGCAGTTTAAGGGGGATCCATGAGCAGTTCTTC
NA,TRBJ2-7,TRBD1,TRBV29-1,17,CSVGGPGRTGSNYEQYF,TGCAGCGTTGGAGGGCCGGGTAGGACAGGGTCAAACTACGAGCAGTACTTC
few,TRBJ2-3,TRBD2,TRBV19,15,CASSMNSGGTDTQYF,TGTGCCAGTAGTATGAATAGCGGGGGCACAGATACGCAGTATTTT
few,TRBJ2-7,NA,TRBV5-1,13,CASSSLDSDEQYF,TGCGCCAGCAGCTCTCTGGACAGCGACGAGCAGTACTTC
few,TRBJ1-1,TRBD1,TRBV5-1,15,CASSLEGAVNTEAFF,TGCGCCAGCAGCTTGGAGGGGGCAGTGAACACTGAAGCTTTCTTT
NA,TRBJ1-1,NA,TRBV18,15,CASSPKDFRVTEAFF,TGTGCCAGCTCACCAAAGGATTTCCGGGTCACTGAAGCTTTCTTT
many,TRBJ2-4,NA,TRBV7-9,19,CASSQGSRRDTVAKNIQYF,TGTGCCAGCAGTCAAGGGAGCCGGAGGGACACGGTAGCCAAAAACATTCAGTACTTC
NA,TRBJ1-1,NA,TRBV4-1,15,CASSQDLGRDTEAFF,TGCGCCAGCAGCCAAGATTTGGGGCGGGACACTGAAGCTTTCTTT
many,TRBJ2-1,TRBD1,TRBV7-2,15,CASSPTATGDTEQFF,TGTGCCAGCAGCCCGACCGCTACAGGGGATACTGAGCAGTTCTTC
few,TRBJ2-5,NA,TRBV7-8,13,CASSLLLQETQYF,TGTGCCAGCAGCTTACTTCTACAAGAGACCCAGTACTTC
NA,TRBJ2-1,NA,TRBV5-6,14,CASSRWGAPNEQFF,TGTGCCAGCAGTCGATGGGGGGCCCCCAATGAGCAGTTCTTC
NA,TRBJ1-2,TRBD1,TRBV4-2,17,CASSRGQGSPSVDGYTF,TGTGCCAGCAGCCGCGGACAGGGGTCCCCGTCGGTGGATGGCTACACCTTC
NA,TRBJ2-7,NA,TRBV29-1,11,CSCGVAGSQYF,TGCAGCTGTGGCGTGGCGGGGTCCCAGTACTTC